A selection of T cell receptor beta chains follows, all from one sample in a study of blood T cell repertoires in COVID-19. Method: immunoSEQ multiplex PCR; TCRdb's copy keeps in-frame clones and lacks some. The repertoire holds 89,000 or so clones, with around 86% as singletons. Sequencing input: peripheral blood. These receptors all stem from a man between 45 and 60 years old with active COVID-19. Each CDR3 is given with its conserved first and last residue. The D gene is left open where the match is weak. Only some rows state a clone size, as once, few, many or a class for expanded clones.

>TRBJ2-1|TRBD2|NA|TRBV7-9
CASTARASGANEQFF
TGTGCCAGCACCGCGAGGGCTAGCGGGGCAAATGAGCAGTTCTTC
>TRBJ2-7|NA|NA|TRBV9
CASSVATTGSYEQYF
TGTGCCAGCAGCGTAGCTACAACAGGATCCTACGAGCAGTACTTC
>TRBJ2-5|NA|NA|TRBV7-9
CASSVGETQYF
TGTGCCAGCAGCGTCGGAGAGACCCAGTACTTC
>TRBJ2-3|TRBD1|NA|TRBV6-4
CASSADRVVRYF
TGTGCCAGCAGTGCAGACAGGGTGGTAAGGTATTTT
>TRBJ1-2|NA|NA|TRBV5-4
CASSHGTPYGYTF
TGTGCCAGCAGCCACGGGACTCCCTATGGCTACACCTTC
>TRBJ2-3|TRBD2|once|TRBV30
CAWSVWGSGRDTQYF
TGTGCCTGGAGTGTATGGGGTAGCGGGAGGGATACGCAGTATTTT
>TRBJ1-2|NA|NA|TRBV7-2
CASSFGPLEYGYTF
TGTGCCAGCAGCTTCGGCCCCTTGGAGTATGGCTACACCTTC
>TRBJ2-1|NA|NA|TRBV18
CASSKTGNEQFF
TGTGCCAGCTCCAAAACGGGCAATGAGCAGTTCTTC
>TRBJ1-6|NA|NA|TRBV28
CASRTNRVGDNSPLHF
TGTGCCAGCAGAACCAACAGGGTAGGGGATAATTCACCCCTCCACTTT
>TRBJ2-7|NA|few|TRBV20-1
CSASLREYEQYF
TGCAGTGCTAGTCTAAGGGAGTACGAGCAGTACTTC
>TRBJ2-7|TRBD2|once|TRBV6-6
CASSIPSGRAGSEQYF
TGTGCCAGCAGTATCCCTAGCGGCCGGGCGGGTTCCGAGCAGTACTTC
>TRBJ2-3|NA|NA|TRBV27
CASRETVYSTDTQYF
TGTGCCAGCAGGGAGACAGTTTACAGCACAGATACGCAGTATTTT
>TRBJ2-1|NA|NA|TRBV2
CASSEGSNEQFF
TGTGCCAGCAGTGAGGGCTCCAATGAGCAGTTCTTC
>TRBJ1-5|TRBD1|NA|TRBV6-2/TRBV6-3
CASSPGTGGVEWSNQPQHF
TGTGCCAGCAGTCCCGGGACAGGGGGTGTCGAATGGAGCAATCAGCCCCAGCATTTT
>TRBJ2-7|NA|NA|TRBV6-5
CASRWGGRSYEQYF
TGTGCCAGCAGATGGGGGGGCAGATCCTACGAGCAGTACTTC
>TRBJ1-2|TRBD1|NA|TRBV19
CASSVSGTGNYGYTF
TGTGCCAGTAGTGTATCCGGGACAGGGAACTATGGCTACACCTTC
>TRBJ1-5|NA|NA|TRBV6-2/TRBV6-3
CASSAGAARPQHF
TGTGCCAGCAGTGCGGGGGCGGCCCGGCCCCAGCATTTT
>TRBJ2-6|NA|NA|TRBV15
CATSPQAGAYSGANVLTF
TGTGCCACCAGCCCTCAGGCAGGGGCGTACTCTGGGGCCAACGTCCTGACTTTC
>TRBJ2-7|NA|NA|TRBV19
CASSPLGDTTYEQYF
TGTGCCAGTAGTCCCCTAGGGGACACCACCTACGAGCAGTACTTC
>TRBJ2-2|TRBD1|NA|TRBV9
CASSPLPGQRTGELFF
TGTGCCAGCAGCCCCCTGCCGGGACAGAGAACCGGGGAGCTGTTTTTT
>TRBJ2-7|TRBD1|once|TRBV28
CASRDRAYEQYF
TGTGCCAGCCGGGACAGGGCATACGAGCAGTACTTC
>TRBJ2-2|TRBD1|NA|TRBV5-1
CASSLAAGTAVTGELFF
TGCGCCAGCAGCTTGGCAGCCGGGACAGCAGTTACCGGGGAGCTGTTTTTT
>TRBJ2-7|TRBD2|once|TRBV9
CASSVRDYEPIGSYEQYF
TGTGCCAGCAGCGTCCGGGACTATGAGCCAATCGGCTCCTACGAGCAGTACTTC